These 30 T cell receptor beta chains were sequenced from one sample in a study of T cells in tuberculosis. Profiling relied on immunoSEQ multiplex PCR, and the TCRdb table lists in-frame clones only, not all of them. Of 45,000 or so clones listed, about 95% are singletons. The sequenced material came from PBMCs. These receptors were taken from a donor aged 10-35 years with latent tuberculosis or without tuberculosis infection.

This rearrangement joins TRBV10-3 to TRBJ2-3, with 9 bases identical to TRBD2. The junction had 5 bases not matched to a gene; V was cut back by 7 bases and J by 3 bases. The CDR3 consists of 14 residues. The germline gives CDR1 ENHRY, CDR2 SYGVKD. The CDR3 bases are TGTGCCATCAAAGAGCGGGGGGCAACAGATACGCAGTATTTT. This translates into CAIKERGATDTQYF.

In this sample, this clone turned up a few times. The rearrangement uses TRBV5-1 and TRBJ1-6, with a possible D match to TRBD1 (5 bases). The CDR3 has 16 amino acids. Trimming removed 1 base from V and 11 bases from J, with 19 bases in between. Germline lookup yields CDR1 SGHRS and CDR2 YFSETQ. CDR3 coding DNA: TGCGCCAGCAGCTTGTGGGGCGGCCTAGACGGAACACCCCTCCACTTT. Its translation is CASSLWGGLDGTPLHF.

The chain uses TRBV4-1 and TRBJ2-1; no firm D call. With 1 base removed from V and 7 bases from J, the gap between germline ends came to 11 bases. Germline loops: CDR1 MGHRA, CDR2 YSYEKL. CDR3 size: 14 residues. DNA of the CDR3: TGCGCCAGCAGCCAAGTATGGCGGCCTAATGAGCAGTTCTTC. Its protein is CASSQVWRPNEQFF.

In DNA form, the CDR3 reads TGTGCCAGCAGCGCACAGGGGACGCACGAGCAGTACTTC. Translated, it gives CASSAQGTHEQYF. The chain joins TRBV6-5 to TRBJ2-7; 7 bases fit TRBD1. Germline V CDR1 and CDR2: MNHEY, SVGAGI. The V gene end was trimmed by 6 bases and the J gene end by 5 bases; junction bases not matched to a gene: 7. This CDR3 is 13 amino acids long.

The chain recombines TRBV2 with TRBJ1-1; D may be TRBD1 (6 bases). The V end lost 8 bases, the J end lost 2 bases, and 18 bases lay between the germline ends. The germline V gene has CDR1 SNHLY and CDR2 FYNNEI. The CDR3 has 15 amino acids. CDR3 sequence: CASGKDQQGNTEAFF. CDR3 DNA: TGTGCCAGCGGTAAGGACCAACAGGGTAACACTGAAGCTTTCTTT.

V usage is TRBV6-1 and J usage is TRBJ2-7; TRBD1 matches 8 bases. This CDR3 is 15 amino acids long. The germline V gene encodes CDR1 MNHNS and CDR2 SASEGT. J lost 3 bases, V lost 7 bases, and 11 bases had no gene match. The CDR3 sequence is CASKPTGQVLYEQYF. The CDR3 nucleotides are TGTGCCAGCAAACCTACGGGACAGGTCCTCTACGAGCAGTACTTC.

The chain couples TRBV7-2 to TRBJ2-7, with D tentatively TRBD2 (6 bases). CDR1 and CDR2 from the germline V gene are SGHTA and FQGNSA. The CDR3 covers 14 residues. The V and J ends lost 4 bases and 3 bases respectively, with 13 bases between them. The CDR3 is CASSSGLLHYEQYF. As DNA, the CDR3 is TGTGCCAGCAGCTCGGGACTGCTGCACTACGAGCAGTACTTC.

This chain connects TRBV4-1 to TRBJ2-3; 9 bases are a match to TRBD2. The junction had 6 bases not matched to a gene; V was cut back by 4 bases and J by 4 bases. This CDR3 contains 15 residues. Germline V gene lookup returns CDR1 MGHRA and CDR2 YSYEKL. The CDR3 sequence is CASSRRTSAPDTQYF. Written as DNA, the CDR3 is TGCGCCAGCAGCCGCCGGACTAGCGCCCCAGATACGCAGTATTTT.

The chain has TRBV15 and TRBJ2-2, with 8 positions matching TRBD2. V trimming: 0 bases; J trimming: 5 bases; junction bases outside the gene matches: 11. This CDR3 has 18 amino acids. Germline loops: CDR1 LNHNV, CDR2 YYDKDF (reference sequence). This CDR3 is CATSRDSGTEAWTGELFF. In DNA, the CDR3 is TGTGCCACCAGCAGAGATAGCGGGACTGAAGCTTGGACCGGGGAGCTGTTTTTT.

This sequence joins TRBV2 and TRBJ1-1; 9 nucleotides agree with TRBD1. J gave up 5 bases and V 6 bases, and 10 bases lay outside the gene matches. The length of the CDR3 is 15 residues. Per germline, CDR1 SNHLY and CDR2 FYNNEI. The CDR3 is CASRTTDRGGTEAFF. The DNA for the CDR3 is TGTGCCAGCAGGACCACAGACAGGGGGGGTACTGAAGCTTTCTTT.

The J gene is TRBJ2-3, the V gene TRBV19, with 11 bases aligning to TRBD1. Germline V gene lookup returns CDR1 LNHDA and CDR2 SQIVND (reference sequence). The CDR3 length is 14 residues. J lost 5 bases, V lost 9 bases, and 7 bases had no gene match. As DNA, the CDR3 is TGTGCCAGCCACGGGGACAGGGGGAAAGATACGCAGTATTTT. Amino acids: CASHGDRGKDTQYF.

The chain is built from TRBV29-1 and TRBJ2-7; weak D call: TRBD2 (6 bases). This CDR3 is 14 amino acids long. Per germline, CDR1 SQVTM and CDR2 ANQGSEA. Trimming left V 5 bases short and J 4 bases short, with 18 bases between. This CDR3 is CSVSDNAGPYEQYF. CDR3 coding DNA: TGCAGCGTTTCGGACAACGCGGGACCATACGAGCAGTACTTC.

This chain uses TRBV5-1 with TRBJ2-7, with D maybe TRBD2 (6 bases). V was pared by 3 bases and J by 6 bases, with 7 bases between. Looked up from germline, CDR1 is SGHRS and CDR2 is YFSETQ. CDR3 size: 11 residues. CDR3 protein: CASSSRGEQYF. The DNA for the CDR3 is TGCGCCAGCAGCTCGCGGGGCGAGCAGTACTTC.

This chain uses TRBV27 with TRBJ2-2; 8 bases agree with TRBD1. With 1 base clipped from V and 7 bases from J, the junction kept 14 bases outside the gene matches. The CDR3 sequence is 18 residues long. Germline V gene lookup returns CDR1 MNHEY and CDR2 SMNVEV (reference sequence). The CDR3 sequence is CASSLWGSGGLRGGELFF. The CDR3, as DNA: TGTGCCAGCAGTTTATGGGGCTCAGGGGGCCTGAGGGGCGGGGAGCTGTTTTTT.

V is TRBV2 and J is TRBJ2-2; D is ambiguous. V lost 6 bases and J 4 bases, leaving 3 bases between the germline ends. The CDR3 is made up of 11 amino acids. The germline gives CDR1 SNHLY, CDR2 FYNNEI. The CDR3 DNA reads as TGTGCCAGCAGCCTCACCGGGGAGCTGTTTTTT. This encodes CASSLTGELFF.

This clone has a single count. J is TRBJ2-4 and V is TRBV5-1; 12 bases match TRBD2. V was clipped by 2 bases and J by 6 bases; unmatched bases: 12. Per germline, CDR1 SGHRS and CDR2 YFSETQ. The CDR3 consists of 18 residues. The CDR3 DNA reads as TGCGCCAGCAGCTTCCTAGCGGGGGGGCCTTTAGACTCAAACATTCAGTACTTC. Protein sequence: CASSFLAGGPLDSNIQYF.

The chain recombines TRBV5-1 with TRBJ1-1, with D uncertain. This CDR3 region has 14 residues. CDR1 is SGHRS, CDR2 YFSETQ, per germline. V was pared by 0 bases and J by 10 bases, with 16 bases between. The CDR3 spells CASSLEFMDYGAFF. CDR3 bases: TGCGCCAGCAGCTTGGAGTTCATGGACTATGGAGCTTTCTTT.

The V and J genes are TRBV30 and TRBJ2-2, with TRBD1 matching 9 bases. Germline V lookup: CDR1 GTSNPN, CDR2 SVGIG (reference sequence). This CDR3 region has 14 residues. V lost 3 bases, J lost 6 bases, and 5 bases stayed unmatched. This chain's CDR3 is CAWRRTGVPGELFF. CDR3 coding DNA: TGTGCCTGGAGAAGGACAGGGGTTCCCGGGGAGCTGTTTTTT.

V and J are TRBV19 and TRBJ2-1, with 9 bases lining up with TRBD1. CDR1 and CDR2 from the germline V gene are LNHDA and SQIVND (reference sequence). The CDR3 is 13 residues long. The V and J ends lost 10 bases and 2 bases, in that order; junction bases with no gene match: 3. The CDR3 region has the DNA TGTGCCACTGGACAGGGGCCCTACAATGAGCAGTTCTTC. Its protein is CATGQGPYNEQFF. Using reference TRBV19 and TRBJ2-1 for the parts outside the CDR3, the full variable domain is DGGITQSPKYLFRKEGQNVTLSCEQNLNHDAMYWYRQDPGQGLRLIYYSQIVNDFQKGDIAEGYSVSREKKESFPLTVTSAQKNPTAFYLCATGQGPYNEQFFGPGTRLTVL.

The chain is built from TRBV7-2 and TRBJ2-3, with a possible D match to TRBD1 (5 bases). The CDR3 contains 13 residues. Germline loops: CDR1 SGHTA, CDR2 FQGNSA. The V gene lost 0 bases and the J gene lost 8 bases, with 9 bases spanning the gap. The CDR3 spells CASSLALQGTQYF. For the CDR3, the DNA is TGTGCCAGCAGCTTAGCTCTTCAGGGTACGCAGTATTTT.

V is TRBV19 and J is TRBJ2-7, with 11 positions matching TRBD2. This CDR3 comprises 14 residues. In germline, CDR1 is LNHDA, CDR2 SQIVND (reference sequence). J lost 5 bases, V lost 6 bases, and 6 bases had no gene match. The DNA for the CDR3 is TGTGCCAGTAGCCTACTAGCGGGAGTGAACGAGCAGTACTTC. Its protein product is CASSLLAGVNEQYF.

This clone has only one observation. The chain couples TRBV7-8 to TRBJ1-1, with 7 positions matching TRBD1. The CDR3 totals 14 residues. V gave up 8 bases and J gave up 2 bases; unmatched junction bases: 8. Germline CDR1 SGHVS, CDR2 FQNEAQ. CDR3 sequence: CASAGGGLNTEAFF. CDR3 nucleotide sequence: TGTGCCAGCGCAGGGGGTGGATTAAACACTGAAGCTTTCTTT.

The rearrangement links TRBV14 to TRBJ1-2; possibly TRBD1 for D (6 bases). The CDR3 has 19 residues. Germline V gives CDR1 SGHDN, CDR2 FVKESK. Trimming took 1 base from V and 4 from J, leaving 25 bases between them. DNA of the CDR3: TGTGCCAGCAGCCAAGTTCCAGGGGATTGGACTTTGGTAGGCTATGGCTACACCTTC. Protein: CASSQVPGDWTLVGYGYTF.

The V and J genes are TRBV9 and TRBJ1-1, with D hard to call. This CDR3 contains 16 residues. Germline CDR1 reads SGDLS; CDR2 reads YYNGEE. The ends were cut back, 0 bases at V and 11 bases at J, with 23 bases in the middle. The CDR3, as DNA: TGTGCCAGCAGCGTAGCTTCGGCTAACTCTTTAGGAGGGGCTTTCTTT. The encoded protein is CASSVASANSLGGAFF.

The chain is built from TRBV7-9 and TRBJ1-5; a weak D match, TRBD1 (5 bases). The CDR3 runs 13 residues. CDR1 is SEHNR and CDR2 is FQNEAQ in the germline V gene (reference sequence). Trimming stripped 5 bases from V and 8 bases from J, with 13 bases between. Here the CDR3 reads CASSRIGGEPQHF. The CDR3 coding sequence is TGTGCCAGCAGCCGCATTGGGGGGGAGCCCCAGCATTTT.

The chain employs TRBV30 and TRBJ2-1; TRBD2 is a possible D gene (5 bases). Germline CDR1 and CDR2: GTSNPN and SVGIG (reference sequence). The CDR3 covers 14 residues. The germline V and J ends were trimmed by 2 bases and 3 bases, with 11 bases remaining between them. The CDR3 DNA reads as TGTGCCTGGAGTTTTGCCGGGATCTACAATGAGCAGTTCTTC. Translating it yields CAWSFAGIYNEQFF.

V gene TRBV11-2 combines with J gene TRBJ1-2, with D perhaps TRBD1 (5 bases). Trimming removed 1 base at V and 9 bases at J, with 12 bases between. Germline CDR1 reads SGHAT; CDR2 reads FQNNGV. The CDR3 runs to 13 residues. The CDR3 region is CASSLVQGNSYTF. In DNA, the CDR3 is TGTGCCAGCAGCTTAGTTCAGGGTAACAGCTACACCTTC.

This rearrangement joins TRBV16 to TRBJ1-4; D may be TRBD1 (6 bases). This CDR3 comprises 18 residues. The V end lost 2 bases, the J end lost 6 bases, and 22 bases lay between the germline ends. The germline CDR1 and CDR2 sequences are KGHSY and FQNENV. Here the CDR3 DNA reads TGTGCCAGCAGCCAAATTGAGGACAGCATTGATCGCGATGAAAAACTGTTTTTT. Its protein product is CASSQIEDSIDRDEKLFF.

This clone was seen just once. V is TRBV7-3 and J is TRBJ1-1; D is unclear. The CDR3 covers 13 residues. CDR1 and CDR2 from the germline V gene are SGHTA and FQGTGA. The V gene lost 1 base and the J gene lost 6 bases, with 9 bases spanning the gap. CDR3 sequence reads: CASSLSAGAEAFF. The CDR3 DNA reads TGTGCCAGCAGCTTAAGCGCCGGGGCTGAAGCTTTCTTT.

This clone was counted a single time. The chain uses TRBV27 and TRBJ1-1; D is possibly TRBD1 (6 bases). The CDR3 has 15 amino acids. Per the germline V gene, CDR1 is MNHEY and CDR2 is SMNVEV (reference sequence). Trimming stripped 8 bases from V and 10 bases from J, with 26 bases between. The CDR3 sequence is CASSFYPAGKGGAFF. The CDR3 DNA follows: TGTGCCAGCTCCTTCTACCCGGCAGGGAAAGGGGGAGCTTTCTTT.